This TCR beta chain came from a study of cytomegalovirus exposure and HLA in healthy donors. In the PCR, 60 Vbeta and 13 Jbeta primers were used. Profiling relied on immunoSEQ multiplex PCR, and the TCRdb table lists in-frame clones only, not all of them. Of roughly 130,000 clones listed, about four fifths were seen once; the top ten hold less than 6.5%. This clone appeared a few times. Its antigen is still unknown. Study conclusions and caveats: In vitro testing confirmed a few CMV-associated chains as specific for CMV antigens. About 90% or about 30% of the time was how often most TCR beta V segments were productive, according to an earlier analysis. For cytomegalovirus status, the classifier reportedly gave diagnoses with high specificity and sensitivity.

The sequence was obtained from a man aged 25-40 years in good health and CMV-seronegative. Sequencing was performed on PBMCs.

Written as DNA, the CDR3 is TGTGCCAGCAGTTTCGGGGAGAATGAGCAGTACTTC. It encodes CASSFGENEQYF. The chain combines TRBV28 with TRBJ2-7; maybe TRBD2 (5 bases). The ends were cut back, 3 bases at V and 7 bases at J, with 10 bases in the middle. The length of the CDR3 is 12 residues. Germline CDR1 MDHEN, CDR2 SYDVKM.